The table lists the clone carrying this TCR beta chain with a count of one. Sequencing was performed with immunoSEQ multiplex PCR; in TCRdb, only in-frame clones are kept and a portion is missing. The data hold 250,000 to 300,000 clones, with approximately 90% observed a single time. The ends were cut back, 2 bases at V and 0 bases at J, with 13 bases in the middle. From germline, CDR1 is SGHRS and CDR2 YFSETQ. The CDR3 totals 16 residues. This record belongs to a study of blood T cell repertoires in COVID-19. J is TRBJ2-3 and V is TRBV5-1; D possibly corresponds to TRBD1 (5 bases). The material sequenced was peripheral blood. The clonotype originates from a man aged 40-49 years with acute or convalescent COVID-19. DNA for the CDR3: TGCGCCAGCAGCTTTTCGCAGACAGCCAGCACAGATACGCAGTATTTT. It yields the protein CASSFSQTASTDTQYF.